This record looks at one TCR beta chain sequence and its context. The CDR3 loop spans 16 amino acids. Looked up from germline, CDR1 is MGHRA and CDR2 is YSYEKL. V was clipped by 4 bases and J by 9 bases; unmatched bases: 9. This specimen comes from a study of blood T cell repertoires in COVID-19. Study details: There were acute and convalescent COVID-19 samples, and they came from the United States, Italy and Spain. In each case, the material was cDNA or gDNA derived from T cells, B-cell-depleted T cells, or PBMCs.

In the original analysis: How many nucleated cells were present was estimated from reference gene primer amplification. Method: immunoSEQ multiplex PCR; TCRdb's copy keeps in-frame clones and lacks some. That table gives V, J and clone size, and the DNA gave D and trimming. The table has around 150,000 clones, roughly four fifths seen once. The rearrangement uses TRBV4-1 and TRBJ1-6, with TRBD1 identical over 10 bases. The sequenced sample consisted of peripheral blood. This TCR was sampled from a human donor in a cohort sampled during active COVID-19. The CDR3 DNA reads TGCGCCAGCAGCCTCCGGGACAGGGGAGAAGGTTCACCCCTCCACTTT. This gives the protein CASSLRDRGEGSPLHF.